These T cell receptor beta chains were read from a single sample in a study of blood T cell repertoires in COVID-19. Generated by immunoSEQ multiplex PCR, the TCRdb table keeps only in-frame clones and is missing some. The top ten hold around 4.6% of the sample, which has 230,000 or so clones, 89% seen once. Sequencing was done on a sample of peripheral blood. These receptors all stem from a woman aged 40-49 years who had recovered from COVID-19. Each CDR3 is given with its conserved first and last residue. D genes are given only for firm matches. Clone size is not always given. Where it is, it says once, few, many or a class for expanded clones.

d_call j_call clone_size v_call cdr3_length cdr3_nt cdr3_aa
TRBD1 TRBJ2-1 . TRBV5-4 14 TGTGCCAGCAGTTCCGGACAGGGGGCTCGGGAGCAGTTCTTC CASSSGQGAREQFF
. TRBJ1-5 . TRBV3-1/TRBV3-2 14 TGTGCCAGCAGCCAAGCGGTTGGCAATCAGCCCCAGCATTTT CASSQAVGNQPQHF
. TRBJ1-1 . TRBV4-1 13 TGCGCCAGCAGCCAAGTGGGCGATCCTCTGGCTTTCTTT CASSQVGDPLAFF
. TRBJ1-2 . TRBV18 13 TGTGCCAGCTCACCAGACGCAGGGGTTGGGAACACCTTC CASSPDAGVGNTF
TRBD1 TRBJ2-1 . TRBV6-1 16 TGTGCCAGCAGTGACCAGACAGGGGAGGCCGGCAATGAGCAGTTCTTC CASSDQTGEAGNEQFF
TRBD1 TRBJ1-5 . TRBV20-1 13 TGCAGTGCTAGTGGGACAGTGGGTCAGCCCCAGCATTTT CSASGTVGQPQHF
TRBD2 TRBJ2-5 . TRBV7-3 13 TGTGCCAGCAGCTGGGAGGGAGAAGAGACCCAGTACTTC CASSWEGEETQYF
TRBD2 TRBJ2-1 . TRBV5-1 16 TGCGCCAGCAGCTTGGCCTTACTAGCGGGGGGCAATGAGCAGTTCTTC CASSLALLAGGNEQFF
. TRBJ1-2 . TRBV5-1 13 TGCGCCAGCAGTTCCGACGGGGGCTATGGCTACACCTTC CASSSDGGYGYTF
TRBD1 TRBJ2-1 . TRBV19 15 TGTGCCAGTAGTAACCGGGACAGATATTACAATGAGCAGTTCTTC CASSNRDRYYNEQFF
TRBD2 TRBJ2-2 . TRBV9 14 TGTGCCAGCAGCGTAGGCGGGGGGACGGGGGAGCTGTTTTTT CASSVGGGTGELFF
TRBD1 TRBJ2-2 . TRBV15 14 TGTGCCACCAGCAGAGGACAGGGGTCCGGGGAGCTGTTTTTT CATSRGQGSGELFF
. TRBJ1-2 . TRBV4-2 16 TGTGCCAGCAGCCCCTCCGGGACAACAATCCACTATGGCTACACCTTC CASSPSGTTIHYGYTF
TRBD1 TRBJ2-7 once TRBV29-1 12 TGCAGCGCCGGGACAGGTAGCTACGAGCAGTACTTC CSAGTGSYEQYF
. TRBJ2-4 . TRBV23-1 16 TGCGCCAGCAGTCTCATTACAGGGTTAGCCAAAAACATTCAGTACTTC CASSLITGLAKNIQYF
. TRBJ2-7 . TRBV6-5 13 TGTGCCAGCAGTTACTTTCAGGGTTACGAGCAGTACTTC CASSYFQGYEQYF
TRBD2 TRBJ2-7 few TRBV6-5 14 TGTGCCAGCGCGGGGGGGACTAGCTCCTACGAGCAGTACTTC CASAGGTSSYEQYF
TRBD1 TRBJ1-2 . TRBV9 14 TGTGCCAGCAGCGGAGACAGGGGGTGGTATGGCTACACCTTC CASSGDRGWYGYTF
. TRBJ1-6 . TRBV19 13 TGTGCCAGTTCGCCGGGGGTTTTTTCACCCCTCCACTTT CASSPGVFSPLHF
. TRBJ2-6 . TRBV21-1 18 TGTGCCAGCAGCAAAGCCATCCCCAGGGGCGGCGGGGCCAACGTCCTGACTTTC CASSKAIPRGGGANVLTF
TRBD2 TRBJ2-1 few TRBV29-1 14 TGCAGCGTTGGACTAGCGGGACGATCTAATGAGCAGTTCTTC CSVGLAGRSNEQFF
. TRBJ1-5 . TRBV5-6 15 TGTGCCAGCAGTTTCAGCGTTGACAGAAAGGAGCCCCAGCATTTT CASSFSVDRKEPQHF
. TRBJ1-2 once TRBV29-1 13 TGCAGCGTTTCACAGGGCCCCAACTATGGCTACACCTTC CSVSQGPNYGYTF
TRBD1 TRBJ1-1 . TRBV7-2 15 TGTGCCAGCAGCCTTGGGCTGGGACAGGGGGCGATAGCTTTCTTT CASSLGLGQGAIAFF
TRBD2 TRBJ2-1 . TRBV30 15 TGTGCCTGGAGTGTAGGACTAGCGGGAGAAAATGAGCAGTTCTTC CAWSVGLAGENEQFF
. TRBJ1-1 . TRBV2 13 TGTGCCCAAAGATGGGAGGCTAATACTGAAGCTTTCTTT CAQRWEANTEAFF
TRBD1 TRBJ1-1 once TRBV6-5 15 TGTGCCAGCAGTTTCTCCTCGACAGGGGGGGCTGAAGCTTTCTTT CASSFSSTGGAEAFF
. TRBJ2-4 . TRBV7-2 13 TGTGCCAGCAGCTTGCTACCTGCGGACATTCAGTACTTC CASSLLPADIQYF
. TRBJ2-1 . TRBV15 14 TGTGCCACCAGCAGAGAACCTAACTACAATGAGCAGTTCTTC CATSREPNYNEQFF
. TRBJ2-2 . TRBV4-2 18 TGTGCCAGCAGCCAAGGCCGGATCCGGGTACCGAACACCGGGGAGCTGTTTTTT CASSQGRIRVPNTGELFF
. TRBJ2-2 . TRBV7-9 14 TGTGCCAGCTCCCGAGGTCGTGGCACCGGGGAGCTGTTTTTT CASSRGRGTGELFF
TRBD2 TRBJ2-3 . TRBV10-3 14 TGTGCCATCAGTGATTCCGCGGGAGCGGATACGCAGTATTTT CAISDSAGADTQYF
. TRBJ1-4 . TRBV18 15 TGTGCCAGCTCACGGTTGGCCCAGGGATGGGAAAAACTGTTTTTT CASSRLAQGWEKLFF
TRBD1 TRBJ1-5 . TRBV28 14 TGTGCCAGCAGCCCTAGAGGGGGCTGGCAGCCCCAGCATTTT CASSPRGGWQPQHF
. TRBJ2-5 . TRBV3-1/TRBV3-2 15 TGTGCCAGCAGCCCCCTAGGGGGGGGCGGACAGACCCAGTACTTC CASSPLGGGGQTQYF
. TRBJ2-3 . TRBV5-4 14 TGTGCCAGCAGCGCACGGGACACCGCAGATACGCAGTATTTT CASSARDTADTQYF
TRBD1 TRBJ1-1 . TRBV5-1 13 TGCGCCAGCAGCCTACAGGGGGGCACTGAAGCTTTCTTT CASSLQGGTEAFF
. TRBJ2-5 . TRBV6-5 13 TGTGCCAGCAATCCACCAGGAAGAGAGACCCAGTACTTC CASNPPGRETQYF
. TRBJ1-1 . TRBV6-5 13 TGTGCCAGCAGACGGACAGAGAACACTGAAGCTTTCTTT CASRRTENTEAFF
TRBD1 TRBJ2-3 . TRBV10-1 15 TGCGCCAGCAGTGAGCCGGGACAGGGGGCGGATACGCAGTATTTT CASSEPGQGADTQYF
TRBD1 TRBJ1-1 . TRBV5-4 13 TGTGCCAGCAGCTCCTACAGGGGGACTGAAGCTTTCTTT CASSSYRGTEAFF
. TRBJ2-7 many TRBV5-1 15 TGCGCCAGCAGCCGGTTTGGGGGGAGCTCCTACGAGCAGTACTTC CASSRFGGSSYEQYF
. TRBJ1-2 . TRBV2 15 TGTGCCAGCAGCCCGGCGGCGGGGGAAAACTATGGCTACACCTTC CASSPAAGENYGYTF
. TRBJ1-1 . TRBV10-2 15 TGCGCCAGCAGTGAGTCCCGTGGGGGGGTGACTGAAGCTTTCTTT CASSESRGGVTEAFF
. TRBJ1-2 once TRBV6-6 14 TGTGCCAGCATCAACGGAGGGAGTTTTGGCGGCTACACCTTC CASINGGSFGGYTF
. TRBJ1-4 few TRBV2 14 TGTGCCAGCAGCGTCGGGGTCCCTAATGAAAAACTGTTTTTT CASSVGVPNEKLFF
. TRBJ1-2 . TRBV14 16 TGTGCCAGCAGCCCGGGCGGGGCAGGGAAGATGCTTGGCTACACCTTC CASSPGGAGKMLGYTF
. TRBJ2-1 . TRBV9 16 TGTGCCAGCAGCGTAGCTACTGGAATCCGGGAAAATGAGCAGTTCTTC CASSVATGIRENEQFF
. TRBJ1-2 . TRBV6-5 13 TGTGCCAGCAGTTACGACAGGAACTATGGCTACACCTTC CASSYDRNYGYTF
. TRBJ1-5 . TRBV19 15 TGTGCCAGTAGTGCCCTTCAGGGTTGGGATCAGCCCCAGCATTTT CASSALQGWDQPQHF
. TRBJ2-7 . TRBV6-5 12 TGTGCCAGCAGCAAAATCGGCTACGAGCAGTACTTC CASSKIGYEQYF